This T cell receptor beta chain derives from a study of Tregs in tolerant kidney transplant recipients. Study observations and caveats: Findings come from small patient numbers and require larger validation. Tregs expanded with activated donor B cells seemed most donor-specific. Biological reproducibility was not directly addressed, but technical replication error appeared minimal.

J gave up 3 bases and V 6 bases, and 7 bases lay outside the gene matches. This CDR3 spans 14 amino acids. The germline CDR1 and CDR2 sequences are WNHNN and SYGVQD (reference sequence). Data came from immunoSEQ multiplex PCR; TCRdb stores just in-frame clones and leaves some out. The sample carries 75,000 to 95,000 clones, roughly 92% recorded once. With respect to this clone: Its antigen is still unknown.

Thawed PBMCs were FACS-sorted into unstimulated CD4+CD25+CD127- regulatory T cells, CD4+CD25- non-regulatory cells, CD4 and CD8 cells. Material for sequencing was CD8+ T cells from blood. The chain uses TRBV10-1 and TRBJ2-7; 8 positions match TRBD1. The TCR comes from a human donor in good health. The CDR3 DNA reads TGCGCCAGCAGGTCCGGGACAGGAGACTACGAGCAGTACTTC. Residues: CASRSGTGDYEQYF.